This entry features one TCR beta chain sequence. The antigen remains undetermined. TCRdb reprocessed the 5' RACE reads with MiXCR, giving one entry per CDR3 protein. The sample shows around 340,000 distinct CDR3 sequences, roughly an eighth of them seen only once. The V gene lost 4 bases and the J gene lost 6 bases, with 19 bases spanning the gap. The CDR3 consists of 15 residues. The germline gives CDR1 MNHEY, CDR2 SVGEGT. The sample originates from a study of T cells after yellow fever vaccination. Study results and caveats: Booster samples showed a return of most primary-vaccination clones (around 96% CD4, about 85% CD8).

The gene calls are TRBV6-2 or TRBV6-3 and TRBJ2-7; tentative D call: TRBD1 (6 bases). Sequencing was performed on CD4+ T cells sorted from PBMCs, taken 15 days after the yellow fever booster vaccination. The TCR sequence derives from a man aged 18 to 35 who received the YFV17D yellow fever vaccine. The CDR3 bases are TGTGCCAGCAGTTCACAGGGCCGGAGAGTCGGCGAGCAGTACTTC. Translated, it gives CASSSQGRRVGEQYF.